This TCR beta chain came from a study of blood T cells in healthy people across ages. The CDR3 is made up of 13 amino acids. Per the germline V gene, CDR1 is MDHEN and CDR2 is SYDVKM. V was shortened by 7 bases and J by 2 bases, with 12 bases between the two germline ends. A second about 7 to 12 cycle PCR used barcoded and J-beta primers. Per sample, CDR3-containing paired-end reads numbered at least 2.5 million. In TCRdb, the 5' RACE reads were re-called with MiXCR into one record per CDR3 protein. The sample comprises over 1,200,000 distinct CDR3 sequences, roughly 60% of which are singletons, and more than 6% rests with the top ten.

The origin of this receptor is a man aged 18 to 30 in good health. The V and J genes are TRBV28 and TRBJ2-7; D uncertain. The sequenced sample was blood. The CDR3 loop reads CASNPGSAYEQYF. In DNA form, the CDR3 reads TGTGCCAGCAATCCGGGTTCCGCCTACGAGCAGTACTTC. Filled out from reference TRBV28 and TRBJ2-7, the complete variable domain reads DVKVTQSSRYLVKRTGEKVFLECVQDMDHENMFWYRQDPGLGLRLIYFSYDVKMKEKGDIPEGYSVSREKKERFSLILESASTNQTSMYLCASNPGSAYEQYFGPGTRLTVT.